This T cell receptor (beta chain) is from a study of T cells in Graves' hyperthyroidism and ophthalmopathy. The investigators amplified TCR beta CDR3 regions from RNA transcripts. HTBI primers drove first-round RT-PCR of the TCR CDR3. TCRdb re-derived calls from the multiplex PCR reads in MiXCR, one entry per CDR3 protein. The sample yields a few hundred thousand distinct CDR3 sequences, roughly 45% seen once. This CDR3 spans 14 amino acids. Germline CDR1 LNHDA, CDR2 SQIVND (reference sequence). V dropped 4 bases and J dropped 0 bases, with 9 bases sitting between them. In the case of this clonotype: The target antigen is unknown.

Overall study findings and caveats: Blood also showed most of the thyroid clonotypes that were expanded above 0.001. Ophthalmopathy, which appeared later, was predicted by the model a median roughly 6.5 months before onset.

Diagnoses were established using clinical symptoms, serum thyroxine and TRAb, thyroid ultrasound and orbital computed tomography. This receptor was obtained from an adult woman with Graves' disease, either hyperthyroidism or ophthalmopathy (not recorded which). This sequence joins TRBV19 and TRBJ2-5; weak D call: TRBD1 (5 bases). Sequencing was carried out using peripheral blood or thyroid tissue (not recorded which). The CDR3 bases are TGTGCCAGTAGTACGCGACAGAACCAAGAGACCCAGTACTTC. Residues: CASSTRQNQETQYF.